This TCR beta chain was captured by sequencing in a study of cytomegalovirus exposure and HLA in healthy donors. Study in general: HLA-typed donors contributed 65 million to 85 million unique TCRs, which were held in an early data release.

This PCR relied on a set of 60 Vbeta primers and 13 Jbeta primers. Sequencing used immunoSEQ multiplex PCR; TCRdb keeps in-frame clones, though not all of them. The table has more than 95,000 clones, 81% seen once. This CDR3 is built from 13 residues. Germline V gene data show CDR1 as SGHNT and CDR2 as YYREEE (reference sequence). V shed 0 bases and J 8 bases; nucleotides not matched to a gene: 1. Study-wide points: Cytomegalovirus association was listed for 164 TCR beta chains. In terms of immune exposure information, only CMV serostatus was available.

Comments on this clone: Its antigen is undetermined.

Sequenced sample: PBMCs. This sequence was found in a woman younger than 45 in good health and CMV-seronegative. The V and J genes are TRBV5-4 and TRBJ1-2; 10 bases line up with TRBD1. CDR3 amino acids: CASSLEGQGGYTF. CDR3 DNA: TGTGCCAGCAGCTTGGAGGGACAGGGGGGCTACACCTTC.